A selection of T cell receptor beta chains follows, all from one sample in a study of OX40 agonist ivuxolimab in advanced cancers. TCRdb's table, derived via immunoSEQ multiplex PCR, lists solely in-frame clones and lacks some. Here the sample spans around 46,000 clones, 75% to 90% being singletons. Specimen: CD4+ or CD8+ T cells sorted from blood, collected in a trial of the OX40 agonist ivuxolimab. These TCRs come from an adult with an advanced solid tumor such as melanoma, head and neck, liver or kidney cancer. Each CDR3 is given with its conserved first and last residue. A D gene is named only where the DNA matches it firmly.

TGTGCCACCAGCAGAGAACTTAATACGGGACGGACCTCTGGAAACACCATATATTTT	CATSRELNTGRTSGNTIYF	.	TRBJ1-3	TRBV15
TGCGCCAGCAGCCGTGGGACTAGCGGGGGGTTCTACAATGAGCAGTTCTTC	CASSRGTSGGFYNEQFF	TRBD2	TRBJ2-1	TRBV4-1
TGTGCCAGTAGTATTGCGGGAGGGCCAGGCGAGCAGTACTTC	CASSIAGGPGEQYF	TRBD2	TRBJ2-7	TRBV19
TGCGCCAGCAGCCAGCGGTGGGGCTCCTACGAGCAGTACTTC	CASSQRWGSYEQYF	.	TRBJ2-7	TRBV4-1
TGTGCCAGCAGCTTAGTGGCTAGCGGATCCTACGAGCAGTACTTC	CASSLVASGSYEQYF	TRBD2	TRBJ2-7	TRBV7-8
TGTGCCAGCAGCCTGGGGGCAGGGTACACTGAAGCTTTCTTT	CASSLGAGYTEAFF	.	TRBJ1-1	TRBV5-5
TGTGCCAGCAGCAAGGGGAGGGGGCGGTGCTATGGCTACACCTTC	CASSKGRGRCYGYTF	.	TRBJ1-2	TRBV21-1
TGTGCCAGCAGTTTTAGTGTTTTGACGGGGAACCCTCAAGAGACCCAGTACTTC	CASSFSVLTGNPQETQYF	.	TRBJ2-5	TRBV28
TGCGCCAGCAGCTTGGGACAGAATATGAACACTGAAGCTTTCTTT	CASSLGQNMNTEAFF	.	TRBJ1-1	TRBV5-1
TGTGCCAGTACCATGGGCTCCTACAATGAGCAGTTCTTC	CASTMGSYNEQFF	.	TRBJ2-1	TRBV19
TGTGCCAGCAGCGCTCAAGAGACCCAGTACTTC	CASSAQETQYF	.	TRBJ2-5	TRBV5-4
TGTGCCAGCAGCTTGGGACAGGGGGTGAGTGAGCAGTACTTC	CASSLGQGVSEQYF	TRBD1	TRBJ2-7	TRBV5-8
TGTGCCAGCAGCCCATTGGGGGGGTCTCCCGGGGAGCTGTTTTTT	CASSPLGGSPGELFF	TRBD2	TRBJ2-2	TRBV11-1
TGTGCCAGCAGCTTAGATTTAACAGGACCAGCCTACGAGCAGTACTTC	CASSLDLTGPAYEQYF	.	TRBJ2-7	TRBV7-6
TGTGCCAGCAGTCCACCAACAGGGACTGAAGCTTTCTTT	CASSPPTGTEAFF	.	TRBJ1-1	TRBV28
TGTGCCAGCAGCACAGGACAGGGGGCTCTAAGTATTGAAGCTTTCTTT	CASSTGQGALSIEAFF	TRBD1	TRBJ1-1	TRBV5-5
TGTGCCAGCAGTCTAAGAGTGGACAGGCCCCAACCCTTGCCCTACGAGCAGTACTTC	CASSLRVDRPQPLPYEQYF	TRBD1	TRBJ2-7	TRBV27
TGTGCCAGCAGCTCCCTTCTCGGAGATACGCAGTATTTT	CASSSLLGDTQYF	.	TRBJ2-3	TRBV11-2
TGTGCCAGCAGCGAGGGGTCTTCCTACGAGCAGTACTTC	CASSEGSSYEQYF	.	TRBJ2-7	TRBV6-1
TGTGCCAGCAGCTACCTAGACAGAGACACTGAAGCTTTCTTT	CASSYLDRDTEAFF	.	TRBJ1-1	TRBV5-6
TGTGCCAGCAGCTCCTCCCCTACCGACAATGAGCAGTTCTTC	CASSSSPTDNEQFF	.	TRBJ2-1	TRBV5-4
TGTGCCAGCCGTGGGCCCTCCTACGAGCAGTACTTC	CASRGPSYEQYF	.	TRBJ2-7	TRBV6-1
TGTGCCAGCAGCCATAGGGGGTATGGCTACACCTTC	CASSHRGYGYTF	.	TRBJ1-2	TRBV14
TGTGCCAGCAGCTCAACAACGGGGGAAAGCGAGACCCAGTACTTC	CASSSTTGESETQYF	.	TRBJ2-5	TRBV5-5
TGTGCCAGCAGTGAAGACAGGGTGAGCTCCTACAATGAGCAGTTCTTC	CASSEDRVSSYNEQFF	.	TRBJ2-1	TRBV2